This is a list of T cell receptor beta chains from one sample in a study of T cells in Graves' hyperthyroidism and ophthalmopathy. TCRdb reanalysed the multiplex PCR reads using MiXCR and keeps one entry per CDR3 protein. The sample yields hundreds of thousands of distinct CDR3 sequences, 35% seen once. Sequencing input: blood. The receptors stem from a woman aged 40 to 50 with Graves' hyperthyroidism. Each CDR3 is given with its conserved first and last residue. The order of the fields is J gene, V gene, clone size, D gene, CDR3 protein, CDR3 DNA. D genes are given only for firm matches. The size field is filled for only some rows; it gives once, few, many or a size class.

J: TRBJ1-6; V: TRBV2; size: many; D: NA; CDR3: CASSETRGMGSPLHF; DNA: TGTGCCAGCAGTGAAACCCGGGGTATGGGGTCACCCCTCCACTTT
J: TRBJ2-7; V: TRBV7-6; size: many; D: NA; CDR3: CASSLEGPTYEQYF; DNA: TGTGCCAGCAGCTTAGAGGGACCCACCTACGAGCAGTACTTC
J: TRBJ1-1; V: TRBV12-3/TRBV12-4; size: NA; D: NA; CDR3: CASSRQGEDTEAFF; DNA: TGTGCCAGCAGCCGTCAAGGGGAAGACACTGAAGCTTTCTTT
J: TRBJ2-5; V: TRBV12-3/TRBV12-4; size: NA; D: TRBD1; CDR3: CASSPVERGGGTQYF; DNA: TGTGCCAGCAGCCCCGTTGAGAGAGGGGGCGGGACCCAGTACTTC
J: TRBJ1-2; V: TRBV12-3/TRBV12-4; size: few; D: NA; CDR3: CASSFRDLGGYTF; DNA: TGTGCCAGCAGTTTCCGGGACTTAGGAGGCTACACCTTC
J: TRBJ2-7; V: TRBV20-1; size: NA; D: TRBD1; CDR3: CSAGQGSLYEQYF; DNA: TGCAGTGCTGGACAGGGAAGCCTCTACGAGCAGTACTTC
J: TRBJ2-7; V: TRBV4-3; size: few; D: NA; CDR3: CASSQGNGGREQYF; DNA: TGCGCCAGCAGCCAGGGGAATGGGGGGCGCGAGCAGTACTTC
J: TRBJ1-5; V: TRBV12-3/TRBV12-4; size: NA; D: NA; CDR3: CASKENNQPQHF; DNA: TGTGCCAGCAAGGAGAACAATCAGCCCCAGCATTTT
J: TRBJ2-5; V: TRBV20-1; size: NA; D: TRBD1; CDR3: CSARAGQGTDTQYF; DNA: TGCAGTGCCAGAGCGGGACAGGGCACAGATACGCAGTACTTC
J: TRBJ2-3; V: TRBV6-5; size: NA; D: NA; CDR3: CASSYSSTDTQYF; DNA: TGTGCCAGCAGTTACAGTTCCACAGATACGCAGTATTTT
J: TRBJ1-2; V: TRBV6-5; size: NA; D: TRBD1; CDR3: CASRIRDSYGYTF; DNA: TGTGCCAGCAGGATCCGGGACAGCTATGGCTACACCTTC
J: TRBJ2-5; V: TRBV2; size: many; D: NA; CDR3: CASSEVANNLETQYF; DNA: TGTGCCAGCAGTGAAGTTGCCAACAACCTCGAGACCCAGTACTTC
J: TRBJ1-5; V: TRBV11-2; size: NA; D: TRBD1; CDR3: CASAIAGQRTGTGAGNQPQHF; DNA: TGTGCCAGCGCCATAGCAGGACAGAGAACCGGGACAGGGGCAGGCAATCAGCCCCAGCATTTT
J: TRBJ1-1; V: TRBV7-9; size: few; D: TRBD1; CDR3: CASRPKVRDRGLDTEAFF; DNA: TGTGCCAGCAGACCGAAGGTCCGGGACAGGGGGCTTGACACTGAAGCTTTCTTT
J: TRBJ1-2; V: TRBV10-1; size: NA; D: NA; CDR3: CACSARREKGYYGYTF; DNA: TGCGCCTGCAGTGCAAGACGGGAAAAGGGATACTATGGCTACACCTTC
J: TRBJ1-1; V: TRBV10-2; size: many; D: NA; CDR3: CASSERGSTEAFF; DNA: TGCGCCAGCAGTGAGCGTGGAAGCACTGAAGCTTTCTTT
J: TRBJ2-2; V: TRBV10-3; size: NA; D: TRBD1; CDR3: CAIQDRDGELFF; DNA: TGTGCCATCCAGGACAGGGACGGGGAGCTGTTTTTT
J: TRBJ2-7; V: TRBV6-6; size: few; D: TRBD1; CDR3: CAKTGDPYEQYF; DNA: TGTGCCAAGACAGGGGACCCCTACGAGCAGTACTTC
J: TRBJ2-2; V: TRBV12-3/TRBV12-4; size: NA; D: NA; CDR3: CASSADTSGELFF; DNA: TGTGCCAGCAGCGCTGACACCTCCGGGGAGCTGTTTTTT
J: TRBJ1-1; V: TRBV9; size: NA; D: TRBD1; CDR3: CASSVGKGARTEAFF; DNA: TGTGCCAGCAGCGTAGGTAAGGGGGCGAGGACTGAAGCTTTCTTT
J: TRBJ2-7; V: TRBV7-9; size: once; D: TRBD1; CDR3: CASSQDRATYEQYF; DNA: TGTGCCAGCAGCCAAGACAGGGCCACCTACGAGCAGTACTTC
J: TRBJ2-7; V: TRBV9; size: few; D: TRBD2; CDR3: CASSAGGGTSNEYEQYF; DNA: TGTGCCAGCAGCGCGGGGGGGGGGACTAGCAATGAGTACGAGCAGTACTTC
J: TRBJ1-1; V: TRBV20-1; size: NA; D: NA; CDR3: CSARAGSMDTEAFF; DNA: TGCAGTGCTAGAGCGGGCAGCATGGACACTGAAGCTTTCTTT
J: TRBJ2-7; V: TRBV5-1; size: few; D: NA; CDR3: CASSLDGSQLYEQYF; DNA: TGCGCCAGCAGCTTAGACGGGAGCCAATTATACGAGCAGTACTTC
J: TRBJ1-4; V: TRBV12-5; size: NA; D: NA; CDR3: CASGLGVSEKLFF; DNA: TGTGCTAGTGGCCTCGGAGTGAGTGAAAAACTGTTTTTT
J: TRBJ2-7; V: TRBV6-5; size: NA; D: NA; CDR3: CASSYQWATAYEQYF; DNA: TGTGCCAGCAGTTACCAGTGGGCCACCGCCTACGAGCAGTACTTC
J: TRBJ2-2; V: TRBV7-9; size: NA; D: NA; CDR3: CASSQGASTGELFF; DNA: TGTGCCAGCAGCCAGGGAGCTAGTACCGGGGAGCTGTTTTTT
J: TRBJ1-4; V: TRBV19; size: many; D: NA; CDR3: CASRLTVPGGEKLFF; DNA: TGTGCCAGTAGGCTGACCGTTCCCGGTGGTGAAAAACTGTTTTTT
J: TRBJ2-7; V: TRBV7-9; size: NA; D: NA; CDR3: CASSLAAGQTYEQYF; DNA: TGCGCCAGCAGCCTGGCTGCGGGACAAACCTACGAGCAGTACTTC
J: TRBJ2-7; V: TRBV2; size: many; D: NA; CDR3: CASIGGEWDEQYF; DNA: TGTGCCAGCATAGGAGGGGAATGGGACGAGCAGTACTTC
J: TRBJ1-3; V: TRBV11-2; size: many; D: NA; CDR3: CASSRDLTGNTIYF; DNA: TGTGCCAGCAGTCGGGACTTAACTGGAAACACCATATATTTT
J: TRBJ2-1; V: TRBV7-9; size: NA; D: TRBD1; CDR3: CASSFSTGGEQFF; DNA: TGTGCCAGCAGCTTCAGTACAGGGGGTGAGCAGTTCTTC
J: TRBJ1-1; V: TRBV29-1; size: many; D: NA; CDR3: CSVLWEAEAFF; DNA: TGCAGCGTTTTGTGGGAGGCTGAAGCTTTCTTT
J: TRBJ2-5; V: TRBV7-2; size: NA; D: TRBD2; CDR3: CASSPGVAGGHQETQYF; DNA: TGCGCCAGCAGCCCCGGGGTAGCGGGGGGCCACCAAGAGACCCAGTACTTC
J: TRBJ1-1; V: TRBV15; size: NA; D: NA; CDR3: CATSRERGWFVNTEALF; DNA: TGTGCCACCAGCAGGGAGAGGGGATGGTTTGTGAACACTGAAGCTCTCTTT
J: TRBJ1-5; V: TRBV19; size: many; D: TRBD1; CDR3: CASSIWDRPNQPQHF; DNA: TGTGCCAGTAGTATATGGGACAGACCCAATCAGCCCCAGCATTTT
J: TRBJ1-1; V: TRBV9; size: NA; D: NA; CDR3: CASSVTGAVNTEAFF; DNA: TGTGCCAGCAGCGTTACGGGGGCAGTGAACACTGAAGCTTTCTTT
J: TRBJ1-2; V: TRBV6-5; size: NA; D: NA; CDR3: CASSSSGRDGYTF; DNA: TGTGCCAGCAGTTCTTCAGGACGGGATGGCTACACCTTC
J: TRBJ1-2; V: TRBV6-5; size: many; D: NA; CDR3: CASSYSDSYGYTF; DNA: TGTGCCAGCAGTTACTCGGACAGCTATGGCTACACCTTC
J: TRBJ2-1; V: TRBV25-1; size: NA; D: TRBD2; CDR3: CASSAGTSGKNEQFF; DNA: TGTGCCAGCAGTGCTGGGACTAGCGGGAAAAATGAGCAGTTCTTC
J: TRBJ2-7; V: TRBV4-2; size: NA; D: NA; CDR3: CASSQEQGSYEQYF; DNA: TGTGCCAGCAGCCAAGAGCAAGGATCCTACGAGCAGTACTTC
J: TRBJ2-7; V: TRBV12-3/TRBV12-4; size: few; D: NA; CDR3: CASSLGIGGAYEQYF; DNA: TGTGCCAGCAGTTTGGGAATTGGCGGAGCCTACGAGCAGTACTTC
J: TRBJ1-1; V: TRBV12-5; size: NA; D: NA; CDR3: CASGLAPDHSEATEAFF; DNA: TGTGCTAGTGGTTTGGCCCCCGACCATTCGGAGGCCACTGAAGCTTTCTTT
J: TRBJ1-4; V: TRBV27; size: few; D: NA; CDR3: CASSLVNEKLFF; DNA: TGTGCCAGCAGTTTAGTGAATGAAAAACTGTTTTTT
J: TRBJ1-2; V: TRBV24-1; size: many; D: NA; CDR3: CATSARAFYGYTF; DNA: TGTGCCACCAGTGCCCGAGCTTTCTATGGCTACACCTTC
J: TRBJ1-1; V: TRBV19; size: many; D: TRBD1; CDR3: CASSTGGSTEAFF; DNA: TGTGCCAGTTCTACAGGGGGTAGCACTGAAGCTTTCTTT
J: TRBJ2-7; V: TRBV14; size: NA; D: TRBD1; CDR3: CASSKGQGAIEQYF; DNA: TGTGCCAGCAGCAAAGGGCAGGGGGCGATCGAGCAGTACTTC
J: TRBJ1-1; V: TRBV2; size: many; D: TRBD1; CDR3: CASMTGGWDTEAFF; DNA: TGTGCCAGCATGACAGGGGGCTGGGACACTGAAGCTTTCTTT
J: TRBJ2-3; V: TRBV7-9; size: many; D: NA; CDR3: CASSLDLTDTQYF; DNA: TGTGCCAGCAGCTTAGATCTCACAGATACGCAGTATTTT
J: TRBJ2-7; V: TRBV7-9; size: many; D: NA; CDR3: CASSATPHYEQYF; DNA: TGTGCCAGCAGCGCTACACCGCACTACGAGCAGTACTTC
J: TRBJ2-7; V: TRBV2; size: NA; D: NA; CDR3: CASSTGLQAYEQYF; DNA: TGTGCCAGCAGTACAGGGCTACAGGCCTACGAGCAGTACTTC
J: TRBJ1-5; V: TRBV6-5; size: few; D: NA; CDR3: CASSSRDPGNQPQHF; DNA: TGTGCCAGCAGTTCGCGGGACCCCGGGAATCAGCCCCAGCATTTT
J: TRBJ1-4; V: TRBV4-3; size: few; D: NA; CDR3: CASSQGTVEKLFF; DNA: TGCGCCAGCAGCCAAGGGACGGTTGAAAAACTGTTTTTT